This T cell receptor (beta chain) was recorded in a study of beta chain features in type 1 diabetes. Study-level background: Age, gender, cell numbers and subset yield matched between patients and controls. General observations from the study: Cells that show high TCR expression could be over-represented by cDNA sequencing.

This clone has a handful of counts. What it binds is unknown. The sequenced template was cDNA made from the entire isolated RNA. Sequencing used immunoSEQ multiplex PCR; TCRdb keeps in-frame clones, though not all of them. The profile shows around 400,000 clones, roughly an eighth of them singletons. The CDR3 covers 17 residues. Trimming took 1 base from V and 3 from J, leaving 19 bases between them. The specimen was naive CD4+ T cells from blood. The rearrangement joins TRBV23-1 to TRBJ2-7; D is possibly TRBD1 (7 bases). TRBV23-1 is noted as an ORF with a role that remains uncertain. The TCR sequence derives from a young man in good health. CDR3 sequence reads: CASSQWGETGAFYEQYF. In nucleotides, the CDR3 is TGCGCCAGCAGTCAATGGGGGGAAACAGGGGCTTTCTACGAGCAGTACTTC.